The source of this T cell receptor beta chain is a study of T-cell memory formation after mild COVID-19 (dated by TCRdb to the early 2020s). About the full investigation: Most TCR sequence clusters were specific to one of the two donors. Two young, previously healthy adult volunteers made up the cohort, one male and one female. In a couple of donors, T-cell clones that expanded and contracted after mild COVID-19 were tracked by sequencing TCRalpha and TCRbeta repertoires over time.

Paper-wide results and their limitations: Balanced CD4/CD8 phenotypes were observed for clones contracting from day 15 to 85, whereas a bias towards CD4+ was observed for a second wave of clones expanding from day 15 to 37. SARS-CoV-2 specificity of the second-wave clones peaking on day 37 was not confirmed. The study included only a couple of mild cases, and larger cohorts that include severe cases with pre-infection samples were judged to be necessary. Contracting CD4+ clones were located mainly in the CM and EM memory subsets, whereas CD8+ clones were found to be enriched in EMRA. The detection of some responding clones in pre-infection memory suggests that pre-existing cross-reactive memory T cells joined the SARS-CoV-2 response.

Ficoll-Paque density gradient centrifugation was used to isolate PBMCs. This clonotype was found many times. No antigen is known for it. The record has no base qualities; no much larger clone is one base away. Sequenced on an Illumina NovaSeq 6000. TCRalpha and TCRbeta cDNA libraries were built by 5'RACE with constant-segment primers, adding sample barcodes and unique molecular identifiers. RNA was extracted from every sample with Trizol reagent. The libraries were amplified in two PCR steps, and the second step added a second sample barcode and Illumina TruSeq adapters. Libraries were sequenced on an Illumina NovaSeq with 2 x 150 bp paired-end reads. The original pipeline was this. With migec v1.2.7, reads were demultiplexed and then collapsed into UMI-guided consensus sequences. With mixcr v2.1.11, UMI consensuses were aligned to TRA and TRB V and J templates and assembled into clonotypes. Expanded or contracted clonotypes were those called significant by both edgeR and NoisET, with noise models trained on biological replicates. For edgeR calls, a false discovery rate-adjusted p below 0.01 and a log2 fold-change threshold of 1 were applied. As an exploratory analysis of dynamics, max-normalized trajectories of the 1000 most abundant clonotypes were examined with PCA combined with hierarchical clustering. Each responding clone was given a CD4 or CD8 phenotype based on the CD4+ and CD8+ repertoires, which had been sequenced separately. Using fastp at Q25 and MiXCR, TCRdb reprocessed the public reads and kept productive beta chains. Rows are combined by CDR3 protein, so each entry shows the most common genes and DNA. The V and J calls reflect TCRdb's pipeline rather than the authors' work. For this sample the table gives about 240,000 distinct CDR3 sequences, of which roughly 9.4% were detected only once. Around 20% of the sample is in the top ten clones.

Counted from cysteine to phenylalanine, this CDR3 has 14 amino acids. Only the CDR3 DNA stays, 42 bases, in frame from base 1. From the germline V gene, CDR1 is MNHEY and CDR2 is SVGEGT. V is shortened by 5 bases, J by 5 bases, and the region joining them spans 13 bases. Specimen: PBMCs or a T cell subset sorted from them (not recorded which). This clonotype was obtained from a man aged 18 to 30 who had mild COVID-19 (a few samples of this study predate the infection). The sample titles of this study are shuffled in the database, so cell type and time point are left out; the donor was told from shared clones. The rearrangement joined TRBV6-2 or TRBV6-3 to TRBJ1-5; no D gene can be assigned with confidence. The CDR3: CASSEASGYQPQHF. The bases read TGTGCCAGCAGTGAGGCCTCCGGGTATCAGCCCCAGCATTTT.